The present entry profiles one T cell receptor beta chain with its context. TCRdb fed the 5' RACE reads into MiXCR, producing one record per CDR3 protein. This table has around 98,000 distinct CDR3 sequences, under 20% appearing once. The data stem from a study of T cells of healthy individuals. CDR3 length: 15 residues. Trimming took off 4 bases at V and 0 bases at J, with 12 bases between the two ends. Looked up from germline, CDR1 is MDHEN and CDR2 is SYDVKM. The receptor's source is a human donor in good health. The rearrangement uses TRBV28 and TRBJ1-2; no clear D gene. The CDR3 coding sequence is TGTGCCAGCAGTTCATCCCCAGGAGCTAACTATGGCTACACCTTC. It specifies CASSSSPGANYGYTF.